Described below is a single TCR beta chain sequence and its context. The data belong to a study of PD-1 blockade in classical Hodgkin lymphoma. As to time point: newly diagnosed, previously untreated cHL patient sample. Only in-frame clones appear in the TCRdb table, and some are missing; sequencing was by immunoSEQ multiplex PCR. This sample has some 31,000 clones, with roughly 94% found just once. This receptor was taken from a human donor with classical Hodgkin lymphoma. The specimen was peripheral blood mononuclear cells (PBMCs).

CDR3 loop: CSVEHGGARETQYF. CDR3 nucleotide sequence: TGCAGCGTTGAACACGGGGGGGCCCGGGAGACCCAGTACTTC. The J gene is TRBJ2-5, the V gene TRBV29-1, with TRBD2 identical over 8 bases. The CDR3 length is 14 residues. The trim removed 2 bases at V and 5 bases at J, leaving 7 bases unmatched. CDR1 is SQVTM and CDR2 is ANQGSEA in the germline V gene.